This TCR beta chain is from a study of cytomegalovirus exposure and HLA in healthy donors. With 7 bases removed from V and 4 bases from J, the gap between germline ends came to 15 bases. The germline CDR1 and CDR2 sequences are ENHRY and SYGVKD. The CDR3 sequence is 14 residues long. Primers for the PCR totalled 60 Vbeta and 13 Jbeta. Using immunoSEQ multiplex PCR, the repertoire was profiled, and TCRdb retains in-frame clones only, with some absent. The sample holds tens of thousands of clones, around 84% seen once. This rearrangement joins TRBV10-3 to TRBJ2-3; a weak D match, TRBD1 (6 bases). The clonotype comes from a man aged 65 to 85 in good health and CMV-seropositive. The specimen sequenced was PBMCs. The DNA of the CDR3 is TGTGCCATCAAAGGGGATGGGGGCGCAGATACGCAGTATTTT. It translates to CAIKGDGGADTQYF.